This T cell receptor (beta chain) was documented in a study of blood T cell repertoires in COVID-19. Study-level background: The United States, Italy and Spain provided the acute and convalescent COVID-19 samples. Sample material is recorded as cDNA or gDNA derived from T cells, B-cell-depleted T cells, or PBMCs.

As originally analysed: The assay estimated nucleated cells by amplifying reference gene primers. Assay used: immunoSEQ multiplex PCR; TCRdb lists only in-frame clones, some missing. V and J calls and clone size follow that table, whereas D and trimming were derived from the DNA. The sample lists 300,000 to 400,000 clones, about 86% occurring once. The CDR3 runs 14 residues. Across fewer than 25 US areas, participants ranged in age from roughly 18 to 95 years. Sequences were obtained from PBMCs or T cells enriched from blood (not recorded which). The TCR was taken from a woman aged 40 to 49 with acute COVID-19. The V gene is TRBV21-1, the J gene TRBJ1-6. TRBV21-1 is a recognized pseudogene. The CDR3 loop reads CASILGGDNSPLHF. CDR3 nucleotide sequence: TGTGCCAGTATCTTGGGGGGTGATAATTCACCCCTCCACTTT.